A single sample is the source of the 18 T cell receptor beta chains below, sequenced in a study of blood T cells in healthy people across ages. Together with a sample-barcoded 5' primer, a J-beta primer mix was included in a second PCR lasting roughly 6 to 12 cycles. Each CDR3 protein gets one entry after TCRdb re-called the 5' RACE reads with MiXCR. Among about 1.7 million distinct CDR3 sequences, about 30% were seen once, and the ten largest hold 7% to 9%. Sample: blood. The receptors derive from a woman aged 25 to 39 in good health.

This clonotype turned up a few times. V is TRBV12-5 and J is TRBJ2-2, with D uncertain. Trimming removed 5 bases at V and 0 bases at J, with 10 bases between. The length of the CDR3 is 15 residues. CDR1 is LGHNT and CDR2 is FRNRAP in the germline V gene. The DNA for the CDR3 is TGTGCTAGTGGTCTAGGACCTTCGAACACCGGGGAGCTGTTTTTT. Translation gives CASGLGPSNTGELFF.

There are many counts of this clonotype. The chain employs TRBV12-3 or TRBV12-4 and TRBJ1-4, with D uncertain. The CDR3 loop spans 13 amino acids. Trimming pared 10 bases from V and 0 bases from J, leaving 9 bases between. The CDR3 DNA sequence: TGTGCCACCAAAGGTGCAACTAATGAAAAACTGTTTTTT. Its protein product is CATKGATNEKLFF.

The chain joins TRBV25-1 to TRBJ1-4; maybe TRBD1 (5 bases). Germline values: CDR1 MGHDK, CDR2 SYGVNS. The V end lost 2 bases, the J end lost 7 bases, and 14 bases lay between the germline ends. CDR3 length: 15 residues. CDR3 nucleotides: TGTGCCAGCAGTGAACCGACCCAGGGCGGTGAAAAACTGTTTTTT. It yields the protein CASSEPTQGGEKLFF.

At least ten counts were recorded for this clonotype. This chain uses TRBV12-3 or TRBV12-4 with TRBJ2-7; D might be TRBD2 (6 bases). This CDR3 is built from 13 residues. Trimming cost V 6 bases and J 3 bases, with 12 bases left between them. CDR3 in DNA: TGTGCCAGCAGCTTTAGCGGAGTCTACGAGCAGTACTTC. Translating it yields CASSFSGVYEQYF.

This clonotype has at least ten counts. The chain is built from TRBV29-1 and TRBJ2-4; maybe TRBD2 (5 bases). The CDR3 extends over 12 amino acids. Trimming shortened V by 4 bases and J by 7 bases, and 11 bases separated the two germline ends. In germline, CDR1 is SQVTM, CDR2 ANQGSEA. CDR3: CSVVPSPNIQYF. CDR3 DNA: TGCAGCGTTGTTCCTAGCCCTAACATTCAGTACTTC.

This clonotype was seen ten or more times. The chain has TRBV20-1 and TRBJ2-1, with D perhaps matching TRBD1 or TRBD2 (7 bases each). Germline assignment: CDR1 DFQATT and CDR2 SNEGSKA (reference sequence). This CDR3 is 16 amino acids long. The V gene lost 0 bases and the J gene lost 3 bases, with 15 bases spanning the gap. The CDR3 DNA reads as TGCAGTGCTAGAGATTGGGGAGGGGGCCACTACAATGAGCAGTTCTTC. Translation: CSARDWGGGHYNEQFF.

The sample holds many counts of this clonotype. The chain carries TRBV5-6 and TRBJ2-7, with D perhaps being TRBD1 or TRBD2 (6 bases each). Germline CDR1 SGHDT, CDR2 YYEEEE. This CDR3 is 12 amino acids long. Trimming stripped 3 bases from V and 6 bases from J, with 10 bases between. Here the CDR3 DNA reads TGTGCCAGCAGCTGGGGGGCTCTCGAGCAGTACTTC. The encoded protein is CASSWGALEQYF. Supplemented by reference TRBV5-6 and TRBJ2-7, the full variable domain reads DAGVTQSPTHLIKTRGQQVTLRCSPKSGHDTVSWYQQALGQGPQFIFQYYEEEERQRGNFPDRFSGHQFPNYSSELNVNALLLGDSALYLCASSWGALEQYFGPGTRLTVT.

The chain carries TRBV4-3 and TRBJ2-3; D is possibly TRBD2 (5 bases). The CDR3 contains 16 residues. Per germline, CDR1 LGHNA and CDR2 YSLEER. V gave up 4 bases and J gave up 0 bases, with 14 bases separating them. CDR3 region: CASSPKPPGSTDTQYF. CDR3 bases: TGCGCCAGCAGCCCGAAGCCTCCGGGGAGCACAGATACGCAGTATTTT.

The rearrangement joins TRBV4-3 to TRBJ1-1; D may be TRBD1 (5 bases). Trimming left V 7 bases short and J 4 bases short, with 16 bases between. CDR1 and CDR2 from the germline V gene are LGHNA and YSLEER. The length of the CDR3 is 14 residues. CDR3 nucleotides: TGCGCCAGCACGAACGGCGGCGGGGGCACTGAAGCTTTCTTT. It translates to CASTNGGGGTEAFF.

The chain employs TRBV21-1 and TRBJ2-2. TRBV21-1 counts as a pseudogene. CDR3 length: 10 amino acids. CDR3 loop: CASLTGELFF. CDR3 sequence (DNA): TGTGCCAGCTTGACCGGGGAGCTGTTTTTT.

The chain recombines TRBV7-2 with TRBJ2-1; no definite D call. Germline loops: CDR1 SGHTA, CDR2 FQGNSA. Trimming took 2 bases from V and 6 from J, leaving 8 bases between them. CDR3 size: 13 residues. The CDR3 bases are TGTGCCAGCAGCTTAAGTACTATCAATGAGCAGTTCTTC. It is translated as CASSLSTINEQFF.

In this sample, this clonotype turned up a few times. The V gene is TRBV7-2, the J gene TRBJ2-3, with 10 bases fitting TRBD2. CDR1 SGHTA and CDR2 FQGNSA come from the germline V gene. V was pared by 7 bases and J by 1 base, with 17 bases of the junction left unmatched. There are 19 residues in the CDR3. The CDR3 region has the DNA TGTGCCAGCACCCTACAACCCCCACGACTAGCGGGTGGCACAGATACGCAGTATTTT. Amino acids: CASTLQPPRLAGGTDTQYF.

The gene calls are TRBV20-1 and TRBJ2-4; 12 positions match TRBD2. After removal of 0 bases from V and 8 bases from J, the junction contained 11 bases not matched to a gene. Germline CDR1 DFQATT, CDR2 SNEGSKA (reference sequence). This CDR3 comprises 17 residues. The DNA for the CDR3 is TGCAGTGCTAGAGATCTGGCTAGCGGGAGGGGGCAGTACATTCAGTACTTC. Translating gives CSARDLASGRGQYIQYF.

For this clonotype: This may be a read error, as it is one base from a much larger clone. The chain couples TRBV20-1 to TRBJ2-7; 8 bases agree with TRBD2. The V and J ends lost 7 bases and 2 bases, in that order; junction bases with no gene match: 4. Germline CDR1 DFQATT, CDR2 SNEGSKA (reference sequence). The CDR3 spans 12 residues. The CDR3 region is CSVRGVPYEQYF. For the CDR3, the DNA is TGCAGTGTGCGGGGGGTCCCCTACGAGCAGTACTTC.

This clonotype has a handful of counts. The CDR3 reads CASSLRASGPSQSHEQYF. In DNA, the CDR3 is TGTGCCAGCAGCTTAAGGGCTAGCGGCCCTTCGCAGAGCCACGAGCAGTACTTC. The chain uses TRBV7-2 and TRBJ2-7; 7 bases map to TRBD2. V shed 2 bases, J shed 5 bases, and the junction held 18 bases outside the gene matches. This CDR3 contains 18 residues. CDR1 is SGHTA and CDR2 is FQGNSA in the germline V gene.

The chain couples TRBV3-1 to TRBJ1-2, with TRBD1 as a possible D gene (5 bases). The V gene's germline CDR1 is LGHDT and CDR2 YNNKEL (reference sequence). Trimming removed 0 bases at V and 0 bases at J, with 11 bases between. The CDR3 is made up of 16 amino acids. The CDR3 DNA follows: TGTGCCAGCAGCCAAGATTCTGGACACCCTAACTATGGCTACACCTTC. It encodes CASSQDSGHPNYGYTF.

The chain joins TRBV6-1 to TRBJ1-2; no clear D gene. The germline CDR1 and CDR2 sequences are MNHNS and SASEGT. This CDR3 contains 13 residues. Trimming took off 3 bases at V and 4 bases at J, with 9 bases between the two ends. The CDR3 region is CASSEVTRYGYTF. DNA for the CDR3: TGTGCCAGCAGTGAGGTAACCCGCTATGGCTACACCTTC.

The sample holds a few counts of this clonotype. This sequence joins TRBV15 and TRBJ1-3; D ambiguous. Deletions cut 0 bases from V and 4 bases from J, with 7 bases between. Germline values: CDR1 LNHNV, CDR2 YYDKDF (reference sequence). The CDR3 length is 14 residues. CDR3 nucleotide sequence: TGTGCCACCAGCAGAGATTCAGGCGGAAACACCATATATTTT. This sequence encodes CATSRDSGGNTIYF. The variable domain in full, completed from reference TRBV15 and TRBJ1-3, reads DAMVIQNPRYQVTQFGKPVTLSCSQTLNHNVMYWYQQKSSQAPKLLFHYYDKDFNNEADTPDNFQSRRPNTSFCFLDIRSPGLGDTAMYLCATSRDSGGNTIYFGEGSWLTVV.